This TCR beta chain stems from a study of chemoradiotherapy in HPV16-positive cancers. Study at large: Candidate HPV-specific clones and shared TCR motifs came from a couple of HPV16-positive patients. Overall study results and limits: HPV-responsive T-cell expansion during chemoradiotherapy was linked to improved recurrence-free survival in HPV16-positive patients. During treatment, candidate HPV-specific clones and E7-related motifs expanded in tumor.

Germline CDR1 is SGHTS and CDR2 is YDEGEE. J lost 0 bases, V lost 5 bases, and 6 bases had no gene match. CDR3 length: 17 amino acids. Note on this clone: What it recognizes is unknown.

Over chemoradiotherapy, repertoires were sampled more than once. Only in-frame clones appear in the TCRdb table, and some are missing; sequencing was by immunoSEQ multiplex PCR. The sample has approximately 50,000 clones, 90% seen once. The specimen was blood, collected from a patient who underwent chemoradiotherapy. The TCR originated in a human donor with HPV-associated anogenital cancer. The chain couples TRBV5-8 to TRBJ2-1; 12 nucleotides match TRBD2. CDR3 DNA sequence: TGTGCCAGCAGGCCGACTAGCGGGAGCCCCTCCTACAATGAGCAGTTCTTC. As protein: CASRPTSGSPSYNEQFF.